The 21 T cell receptor beta chains given below trace back to one sample, sequenced in a study of blood T cells in healthy people across ages. The use of a sample-barcoded 5' primer and a J-beta primer mix characterized a second PCR of about 7 to 12 cycles. TCRdb re-called the 5' RACE reads with MiXCR, one entry per CDR3 protein. The repertoire includes about 970,000 distinct CDR3 sequences, about 53% of them detected once, and around a fifth sits in the top ten. The source material was blood. Receptors originate from an older woman in good health.

The chain couples TRBV7-3 to TRBJ2-2, with 9 bases matching TRBD2. The CDR3 sequence is 15 residues long. Per germline, CDR1 SGHTA and CDR2 FQGTGA. After removal of 5 bases from V and 6 bases from J, the junction contained 7 bases not matched to a gene. Written as DNA, the CDR3 is TGTGCCAGCAGCCCCCTAGCGGGGCGGGCCGGGGAGCTGTTTTTT. Translation: CASSPLAGRAGELFF.

To note about this clonotype: At one end, the junction sequence differs from germline, possibly due to a read error. The CDR3 loop is CAWNPDSNGNTF. CDR3 DNA sequence: TGTGCCTGGAACCCGGACAGCAATGGCAACACCTTC. V usage is TRBV30 and J usage is TRBJ1-2; D is possibly TRBD1 (6 bases). CDR1 and CDR2 from the germline V gene are GTSNPN and SVGIG (reference sequence). CDR3 size: 12 residues. Using reference TRBV30 and TRBJ1-2 for the parts outside the CDR3, the full variable domain is SQTIHQWPATLVQPVGSPLSLECTVEGTSNPNLYWYRQAAGRGLQLLFYSVGIGQISSEVPQNLSASRPQDRQFILSSKKLLLSDSGFYLCAWNPDSNGNTFGSGTRLTVV.

The rearrangement joins TRBV14 to TRBJ2-1; maybe TRBD1 (5 bases). Trimming removed 0 bases from V and 11 bases from J, with 14 bases in between. The CDR3 is made up of 14 amino acids. CDR1 is SGHDN and CDR2 is FVKESK in the germline V gene. The CDR3 protein is CASSQDLTRQKQFF. The CDR3 nucleotides are TGTGCCAGCAGCCAAGATCTGACGAGACAGAAGCAGTTCTTC. Filled out from reference TRBV14 and TRBJ2-1, the complete variable domain reads EAGVTQFPSHSVIEKGQTVTLRCDPISGHDNLYWYRRVMGKEIKFLLHFVKESKQDESGMPNNRFLAERTGGTYSTLKVQPAELEDSGVYFCASSQDLTRQKQFFGPGTRLTVL.

This clonotype has only a few counts. The chain carries TRBV29-1 and TRBJ2-3; D possibly uses TRBD1 or TRBD2 (6 bases each). In germline, CDR1 is SQVTM, CDR2 ANQGSEA. This CDR3 is 14 amino acids long. The V gene lost 4 bases and the J gene lost 9 bases, with 20 bases spanning the gap. The CDR3 sequence: CSVVGGSGARTQYF. Here the CDR3 DNA reads TGCAGCGTTGTTGGTGGCTCGGGGGCTAGAACGCAGTATTTT.

This chain joins TRBV7-3 and TRBJ2-5, with D maybe TRBD1 (5 bases). The CDR3 spans 13 residues. V was trimmed by 5 bases and J by 3 bases, leaving 10 bases between them. Germline V gene data show CDR1 as SGHTA and CDR2 as FQGTGA. The CDR3 region has the DNA TGTGCCAGCAGCAGATTCAGGGAAGAGACCCAGTACTTC. Amino acids: CASSRFREETQYF.

Comments on this clonotype: The junction and the germline gene differ at one end; a read error may be behind it. The chain carries TRBV5-1 and TRBJ2-3, with D perhaps matching TRBD2 (6 bases). Germline assignment: CDR1 SGHRS and CDR2 YFSETQ. The CDR3 length is 15 residues. The CDR3 loop reads CASTLGVGTGDTQYF. The CDR3 DNA is TGCGCCAGCACCTTGGGAGTTGGGACTGGAGATACGCAGTATTTT.

This chain joins TRBV20-1 and TRBJ1-2; a possible D gene is TRBD1 (6 bases). CDR1 and CDR2 (germline): DFQATT, SNEGSKA (reference sequence). Trimming shortened V by 1 base and J by 2 bases, and 11 bases separated the two germline ends. The CDR3 totals 14 residues. The CDR3 loop is CSARGRQENYGYTF. The CDR3 coding sequence is TGCAGTGCTAGAGGGCGACAGGAGAACTATGGCTACACCTTC.

This clonotype came up a few times. The rearrangement links TRBV10-3 to TRBJ2-6; 9 bases match TRBD2. Losses at the gene ends were 3 bases for V and 1 base for J; bases not matched to a gene: 10. Germline CDR1 ENHRY, CDR2 SYGVKD. CDR3 length: 19 amino acids. CDR3 amino acids: CAISDTASGTISGANVLTF. DNA for the CDR3: TGTGCCATCAGTGATACGGCTAGCGGGACGATTTCTGGGGCCAACGTCCTGACTTTC.

The chain couples TRBV25-1 to TRBJ2-5; D not resolved. From germline, CDR1 is MGHDK and CDR2 SYGVNS. This CDR3 is built from 11 residues. V gave up 8 bases and J gave up 1 base, with 5 bases separating them. CDR3 nucleotides: TGTGCCAGCCTAGTCCAAGAGACCCAGTACTTC. This translates into CASLVQETQYF.

This clonotype was recorded a few times. V is TRBV7-9 and J is TRBJ2-7, with 8 bases identical to TRBD1. Germline-derived CDR1 and CDR2 are SEHNR and FQNEAQ (reference sequence). V lost 1 base and J lost 5; bases outside the gene matches: 4. The CDR3 runs 14 residues. The CDR3 nucleotides read TGTGCCAGCAGCTTAGGACAGGGGAGGCACGAGCAGTACTTC. Encoded protein: CASSLGQGRHEQYF.

The V call is TRBV7-2, the J call TRBJ1-1, with a possible D match to TRBD1 (5 bases). CDR1 and CDR2 from the germline V gene are SGHTA and FQGNSA. The length of the CDR3 is 12 residues. The V end was cut by 3 bases, the J end by 10 bases, with 12 bases between. CDR3: CASSFPGRRAFF. CDR3 sequence (DNA): TGTGCCAGCAGCTTTCCGGGACGAAGAGCTTTCTTT. Filled out from reference TRBV7-2 and TRBJ1-1, the complete variable domain reads GAGVSQSPSNKVTEKGKDVELRCDPISGHTALYWYRQSLGQGLEFLIYFQGNSAPDKSGLPSDRFSAERTGGSVSTLTIQRTQQEDSAVYLCASSFPGRRAFFGQGTRLTVV.

CDR3 protein: CASSLRTGDNSPLHF. The CDR3 DNA is TGTGCCAGCAGCCTAAGGACAGGGGACAATTCACCCCTCCACTTT. The chain links TRBV7-2 to TRBJ1-6, with 9 bases aligning to TRBD1. The CDR3 is made up of 15 amino acids. Germline V gene sequence: CDR1 SGHTA, CDR2 FQGNSA. V lost 5 bases, J lost 7 bases, and 6 bases stayed unmatched.

This sequence joins TRBV7-2 and TRBJ1-1, with TRBD1 as a possible D gene (6 bases). Germline lookup yields CDR1 SGHTA and CDR2 FQGNSA. Trimming removed 3 bases from V and 6 bases from J, with 14 bases in between. CDR3 length: 14 residues. The CDR3 sequence is CASSFSGRGAEAFF. CDR3 sequence (DNA): TGTGCCAGCAGCTTTTCTGGGAGGGGGGCTGAAGCTTTCTTT.

This sequence joins TRBV20-1 and TRBJ2-1, with 9 bases identical to TRBD2. This CDR3 is built from 14 residues. V gave up 6 bases and J gave up 0 bases; unmatched junction bases: 3. The germline V gene has CDR1 DFQATT and CDR2 SNEGSKA (reference sequence). In DNA form, the CDR3 reads TGCAGTGCCTATAGCGGGAGCTCCTACAATGAGCAGTTCTTC. Translating gives CSAYSGSSYNEQFF.

The V call is TRBV7-2, the J call TRBJ2-7, with 15 bases fitting TRBD2. TRBJ2-5 matches the DNA end more closely, so the J call is doubtful. This CDR3 has 18 amino acids. The germline V gene has CDR1 SGHTA and CDR2 FQGNSA. The CDR3 is CASSLAGLAGGPTKTQYF. The CDR3 DNA reads TGTGCCAGCAGCTTAGCAGGACTAGCGGGAGGGCCGACGAAGACCCAGTACTTC.

J is TRBJ1-2 and V is TRBV4-3; TRBD1 is a possible D gene (5 bases). V shed 3 bases and J shed 8 bases, with 13 bases lying between them. Germline loops: CDR1 LGHNA, CDR2 YSLEER. The CDR3 is made up of 13 amino acids. For the CDR3, the DNA is TGCGCCAGCAGCCAGGCCGGGACGAAGGGCTACACCTTC. Encoded protein: CASSQAGTKGYTF.

The chain uses TRBV5-1 and TRBJ2-3; D unresolved. The CDR3 is made up of 15 amino acids. Between the trimmed V and J ends, which lost 0 bases and 6 bases, there was a span of 14 bases. Germline V gene lookup returns CDR1 SGHRS and CDR2 YFSETQ. The CDR3 sequence is CASSLDPGSADTQYF. The CDR3 nucleotides are TGCGCCAGCAGCTTGGACCCTGGCTCTGCGGATACGCAGTATTTT.

V usage is TRBV7-9 and J usage is TRBJ1-2; D not resolved. Trimming left V 3 bases short and J 0 bases short, with 14 bases between. Germline V gives CDR1 SEHNR, CDR2 FQNEAQ (reference sequence). This CDR3 spans 16 amino acids. The CDR3 loop is CASSLGGSRANYGYTF. The CDR3 DNA is TGTGCCAGCAGCTTGGGCGGATCGCGAGCTAACTATGGCTACACCTTC.

This clonotype was detected only a few times. The chain combines TRBV9 with TRBJ2-5; perhaps TRBD1 as D (5 bases). The germline V and J ends were trimmed by 0 bases and 5 bases, with 17 bases remaining between them. The CDR3 is made up of 16 amino acids. Germline values: CDR1 SGDLS, CDR2 YYNGEE. The CDR3 coding sequence is TGTGCCAGCAGCGTAGGGACAACAACCCATCAGGAGACCCAGTACTTC. It translates to CASSVGTTTHQETQYF. The full variable domain, completed using reference TRBV9 and TRBJ2-5, is DSGVTQTPKHLITATGQRVTLRCSPRSGDLSVYWYQQSLDQGLQFLIQYYNGEERAKGNILERFSAQQFPDLHSELNLSSLELGDSALYFCASSVGTTTHQETQYFGPGTRLLVL.

V is TRBV5-1 and J is TRBJ2-7; 8 nucleotides match TRBD2. The end of the DNA fits TRBJ2-5 better, so the J call may be wrong. This CDR3 is built from 17 residues. Germline V gene lookup returns CDR1 SGHRS and CDR2 YFSETQ. Here the CDR3 DNA reads TGCGCCAGCAGCTTACTAGCGGCACCCATGGGGAGGGAGACCCAGTACTTC. Translating gives CASSLLAAPMGRETQYF.

The V call is TRBV6-2 or TRBV6-3, the J call TRBJ2-7, with D possibly being TRBD2 (6 bases). The J call may be wrong; the DNA end is better matched by TRBJ2-5. Germline V lookup: CDR1 MNHEY, CDR2 SVGEGT. The CDR3 loop spans 12 amino acids. The CDR3 loop reads CASKEGRETQYF. CDR3 in DNA: TGTGCCAGTAAGGAGGGAAGGGAGACCCAGTACTTC.